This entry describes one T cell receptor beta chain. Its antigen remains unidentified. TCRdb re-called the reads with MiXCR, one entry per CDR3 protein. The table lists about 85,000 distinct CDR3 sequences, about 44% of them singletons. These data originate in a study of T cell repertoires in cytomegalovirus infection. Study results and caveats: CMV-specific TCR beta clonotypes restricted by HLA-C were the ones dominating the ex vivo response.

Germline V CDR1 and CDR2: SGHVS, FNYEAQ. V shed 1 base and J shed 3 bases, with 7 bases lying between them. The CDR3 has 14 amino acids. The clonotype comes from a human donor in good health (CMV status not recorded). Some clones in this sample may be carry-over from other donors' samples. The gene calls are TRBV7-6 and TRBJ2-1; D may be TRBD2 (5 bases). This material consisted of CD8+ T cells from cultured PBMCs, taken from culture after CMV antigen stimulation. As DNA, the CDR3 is TGTGCCAGCAGCTTAGAGGCGGGCTACAATGAGCAGTTCTTC. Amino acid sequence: CASSLEAGYNEQFF. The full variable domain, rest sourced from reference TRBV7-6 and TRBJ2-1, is GAGVSQSPRYKVTKRGQDVALRCDPISGHVSLYWYRQALGQGPEFLTYFNYEAQQDKSGLPNDRFSAERPEGSISTLTIQRTEQRDSAMYRCASSLEAGYNEQFFGPGTRLTVL.